This T cell receptor (beta chain) was profiled in a study of shared clonotypes between healthy human individuals. Selected positively for CCR7 and CD45RO-negative, naive CD8 cells excluded terminally differentiated effector memory CD45RA+ cells. Comment on this clone: Its antigen remains unknown.

Findings and caveats of the study: What rarefaction showed was incomplete sorted-subset sequencing despite large depth. Non-shared clonotypes displayed generation probabilities falling below those of clonotypes present in all four donors.

Deep-level settings were used for running the assay. TCRdb's copy holds only in-frame clones and misses some; the assay was immunoSEQ multiplex PCR. The table includes 2 million to 2.5 million clones, roughly 95% detected once. Material for sequencing was naive CD8+ T cells sorted from blood. This sequence was found in a young man in good health.

CDR3 coding DNA: TGTGCCAGCAGCGCAGAGACAGGGGAAGAGACCCAGTACTTC. Translation gives CASSAETGEETQYF. V gene TRBV11-2 combines with J gene TRBJ2-5, with TRBD1 matching 8 bases. Germline lookup yields CDR1 SGHAT and CDR2 FQNNGV. Unmatched junction bases numbered 5, after V lost 5 bases and J lost 3 bases. The CDR3 has 14 amino acids.